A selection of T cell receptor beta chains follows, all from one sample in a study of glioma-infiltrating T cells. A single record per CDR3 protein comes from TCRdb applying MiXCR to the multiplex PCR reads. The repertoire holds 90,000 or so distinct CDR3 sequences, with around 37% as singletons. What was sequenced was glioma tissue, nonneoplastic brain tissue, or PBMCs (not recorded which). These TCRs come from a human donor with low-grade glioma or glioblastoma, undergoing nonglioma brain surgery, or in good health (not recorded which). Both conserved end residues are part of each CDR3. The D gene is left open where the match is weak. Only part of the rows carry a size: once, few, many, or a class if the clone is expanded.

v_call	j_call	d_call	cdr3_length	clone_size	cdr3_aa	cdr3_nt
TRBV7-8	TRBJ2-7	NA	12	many	CASSGRTYEQYF	TGTGCCAGCAGCGGCAGGACCTACGAGCAGTACTTC
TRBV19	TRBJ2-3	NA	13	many	CASSTTPDDTQYF	TGTGCCAGTAGTACAACCCCCGACGATACGCAGTATTTT
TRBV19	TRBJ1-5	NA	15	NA	CASSIGRGYNQPRHF	TGTGCCAGTAGTATAGGAAGGGGCTACAATCAGCCCCGGCATTTT
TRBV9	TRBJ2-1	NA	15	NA	CASNVEGVTYNEQFF	TGTGCCAGCAACGTAGAGGGAGTCACTTACAATGAGCAGTTCTTC
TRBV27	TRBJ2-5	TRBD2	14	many	CASSLSGRVETQYF	TGTGCCAGCAGTTTAAGTGGGAGGGTTGAGACCCAGTACTTC
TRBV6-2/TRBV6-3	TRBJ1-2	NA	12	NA	CASGNSDYSYTF	TGTGCCAGCGGGAACTCGGACTATAGCTACACCTTC
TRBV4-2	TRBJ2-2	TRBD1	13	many	CATGTGDTGELFF	TGTGCCACCGGGACAGGGGACACCGGGGAGCTGTTTTTT
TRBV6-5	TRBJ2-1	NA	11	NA	CATTRTNAQVF	TGTGCCACTACTAGGACCAATGCGCAGGTCTTC
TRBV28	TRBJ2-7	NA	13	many	CASSLPGTYEQYF	TGTGCCAGCAGTTTGCCGGGGACCTACGAGCAGTACTTC
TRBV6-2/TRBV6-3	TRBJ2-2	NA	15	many	CASSYSISSTGELFF	TGTGCCAGCAGTTACTCGATCAGTAGCACCGGGGAGCTGTTTTTT
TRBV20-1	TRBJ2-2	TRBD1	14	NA	CSATGQGRTGGLFF	TGCAGTGCTACGGGACAGGGACGCACCGGGGGGCTGTTTTTT
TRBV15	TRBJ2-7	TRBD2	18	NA	CATSRDTLAGAHTDTQYF	TGTGCCACCAGCAGAGATACCCTAGCGGGAGCACACACAGATACGCAGTACTTC
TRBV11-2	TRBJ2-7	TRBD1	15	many	CASSIPGQGAYEQYF	TGTGCCAGCAGTATCCCGGGACAGGGGGCTTACGAGCAGTACTTC
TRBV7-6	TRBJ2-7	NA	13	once	CACSPLGKDEQYF	TGTGCCTGCAGCCCCTTGGGGAAGGACGAGCAGTACTTC
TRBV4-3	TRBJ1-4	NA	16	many	CASSQEEERGNEKLFF	TGCGCCAGCAGCCAAGAAGAAGAAAGGGGTAATGAAAAACTGTTTTTT
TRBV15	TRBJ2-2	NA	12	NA	CATNTNTGELFF	TGTGCCACCAACACGAACACCGGGGAGCTGTTTTTT
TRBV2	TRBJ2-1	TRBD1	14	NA	CASTPKGQGQEQFF	TGTGCCAGCACCCCTAAGGGACAGGGGCAGGAGCAGTTCTTC
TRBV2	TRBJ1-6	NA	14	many	CASSEDSFNSPLHF	TGTGCCAGCAGTGAGGACAGTTTTAATTCACCCCTCCACTTT
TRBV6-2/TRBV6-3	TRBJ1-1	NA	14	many	CASTTGREVGEAFF	TGTGCCAGCACAACTGGCAGGGAAGTTGGTGAAGCTTTCTTT
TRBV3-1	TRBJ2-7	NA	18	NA	CASSQDLFSTSRGYEQYF	TGTGCCAGCAGCCAAGATCTTTTTTCGACCTCTCGGGGATACGAGCAGTACTTC
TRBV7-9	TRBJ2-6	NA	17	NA	CASSFEHRLTGANVLTF	TGTGCCAGCAGCTTTGAACACCGGCTCACTGGGGCCAACGTCCTGACTTTC
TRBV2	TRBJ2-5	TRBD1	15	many	CASSEGQVRQETQYF	TGTGCCAGCAGTGAGGGACAGGTTAGGCAAGAGACCCAGTACTTC
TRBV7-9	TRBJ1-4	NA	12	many	CASSLGREKLFF	TGTGCCAGCAGCCTCGGGAGAGAAAAACTGTTTTTT
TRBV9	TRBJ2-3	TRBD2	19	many	CASSVGRLAGAPGPDTQYF	TGTGCCAGCAGCGTAGGTCGTCTAGCGGGGGCTCCGGGTCCAGATACGCAGTATTTT
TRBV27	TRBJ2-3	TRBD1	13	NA	CASSGDREGTQYF	TGTGCCAGCAGTGGGGACAGGGAAGGTACGCAGTATTTT
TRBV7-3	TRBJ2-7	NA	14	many	CASSLRGGTDEQYF	TGTGCCAGCAGCTTAAGAGGGGGAACGGACGAGCAGTACTTC
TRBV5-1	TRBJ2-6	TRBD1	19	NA	CASSSWRGQVNSGANVLTF	TGCGCCAGCAGCTCCTGGCGAGGACAGGTTAACTCTGGGGCCAACGTCCTGACTTTC
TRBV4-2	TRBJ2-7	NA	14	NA	CASSREGGYKEQYF	TGTGCCAGCAGCCGAGAGGGAGGATACAAAGAGCAGTACTTC
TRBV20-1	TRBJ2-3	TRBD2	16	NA	CSLRLAGGEVTDTQYF	TGCAGTTTAAGGCTAGCGGGGGGTGAAGTCACAGATACGCAGTATTTT
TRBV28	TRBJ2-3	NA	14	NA	CASVDPIGTDTQCF	TGTGCCAGTGTTGACCCTATTGGTACGGATACGCAGTGTTTT
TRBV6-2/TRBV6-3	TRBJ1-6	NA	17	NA	CASSYSRLAGDGSPLHF	TGTGCCAGCAGTTACTCTCGGCTAGCGGGGGACGGCTCACCCCTCCACTTT
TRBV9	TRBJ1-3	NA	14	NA	CASSYTQAGNTIYF	TGTGCCAGCAGCTATACACAGGCTGGAAACACCATATATTTT
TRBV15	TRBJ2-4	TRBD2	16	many	CATSDRLAGGKNIQYF	TGTGCCACCAGCGACAGACTAGCGGGTGGCAAAAACATTCAGTACTTC
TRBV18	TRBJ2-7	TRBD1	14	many	CASSPDRVAYEQYF	TGTGCCAGCTCACCGGACAGGGTGGCCTACGAGCAGTACTTC
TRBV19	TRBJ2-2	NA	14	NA	CASSMGAIGGELFF	TGTGCCAGTAGTATGGGGGCTATTGGCGGGGAGCTGTTTTTT
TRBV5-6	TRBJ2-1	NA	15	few	CASSLRGTSYNEQFF	TGTGCCAGCAGCTTGAGGGGCACATCCTACAATGAGCAGTTCTTC
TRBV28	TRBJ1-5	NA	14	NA	CASRTLRGDKPQHF	TGTGCCAGCCGAACGCTACGGGGGGATAAGCCCCAGCATTTT
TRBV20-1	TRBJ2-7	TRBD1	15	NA	CSARDWAGTVYEQYF	TGCAGTGCTAGAGATTGGGCCGGGACAGTTTACGAGCAGTACTTC
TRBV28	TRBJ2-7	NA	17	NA	CASSLPSGGGGMYEQYF	TGTGCCAGCAGTTTACCCTCAGGGGGGGGGGGGATGTACGAGCAGTACTTC
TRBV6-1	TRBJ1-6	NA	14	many	CATYRDRRWSPLHF	TGTGCCACCTATAGAGACCGGAGGTGGTCACCCCTCCACTTT
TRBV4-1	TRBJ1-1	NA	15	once	CASRANAKVNTEAFF	TGTGCCAGCAGAGCGAACGCAAAGGTGAACACTGAAGCTTTCTTT
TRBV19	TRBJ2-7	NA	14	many	CASSIARDGLEQYF	TGTGCCAGTAGTATTGCGCGGGATGGACTTGAGCAGTACTTC
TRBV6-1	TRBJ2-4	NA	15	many	CASSADSRGKNIQYF	TGTGCCAGCAGTGCCGACAGTCGGGGAAAAAACATTCAGTACTTC
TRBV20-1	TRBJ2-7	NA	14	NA	CSARNQVGSSEQYF	TGCAGTGCTAGAAACCAAGTGGGCTCGAGCGAGCAGTACTTC
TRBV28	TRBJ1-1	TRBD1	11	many	CASRLGQLAFF	TGTGCCAGCAGGCTGGGACAGTTAGCTTTCTTT